The rows below give T cell receptor beta chains drawn from one sample of a study of shared clonotypes between healthy human individuals. Assay: immunoSEQ multiplex PCR; the TCRdb copy retains only in-frame clones and omits some. Of a few million clones listed, almost 96% were seen once; the top ten hold over 0.1%. The sequencing input was naive CD4+ T cells sorted from blood. The source of these receptors is a man younger than 30 in good health. CDR3s leave out the opening cysteine and the closing phenylalanine or tryptophan. A D gene is named only where the DNA matches it firmly.

j_call v_call d_call cdr3_aa
TRBJ2-1 TRBV5-1 NA ASRSGTDPGIEQF
TRBJ2-7 TRBV5-6 TRBD2 ASSPLAGGPYEQY
TRBJ1-2 TRBV19 NA ASSGRRGDGYT
TRBJ1-4 TRBV7-9 TRBD1 ASSSLDREGEKLF
TRBJ2-3 TRBV25-1 NA ASSDDSRGSTDTQY
TRBJ2-5 TRBV11-2 NA ASSLMSQGQETQY
TRBJ2-7 TRBV5-1 TRBD2 ASSLAAGRAGSSYEQY
TRBJ1-1 TRBV6-6 TRBD1 ASRTGQGDTEAF
TRBJ1-6 TRBV5-1 NA ASSTGQSSYNSPLH
TRBJ1-6 TRBV6-1 NA ASSPRGMGSPLH
TRBJ1-6 TRBV10-3 NA AISEAQGPSPLH
TRBJ1-3 TRBV7-2 NA ASSLVGGPGNTIY
TRBJ2-7 TRBV7-3 NA ASSLEGGAGYEQY
TRBJ2-3 TRBV5-1 NA ASSLKGSTDTQY
TRBJ2-1 TRBV11-2 NA ASSSSGLGNEQF
TRBJ1-4 TRBV9 NA ASSVEGSGKLF
TRBJ1-5 TRBV30 NA AWSVGTDRPQH
TRBJ1-3 TRBV14 TRBD1 ASSAGQGFISGNTIY
TRBJ2-7 TRBV5-1 NA ASRAGTYEQY
TRBJ2-7 TRBV4-1 TRBD2 ASSQGGGGGQGYYEQY
TRBJ2-5 TRBV5-1 TRBD2 ASSLAVTSGSQETQY
TRBJ2-3 TRBV5-4 NA ASSFRDLADTQY
TRBJ1-5 TRBV10-3 NA AIRQGSNQPQH
TRBJ1-5 TRBV2 TRBD1 ASSVGTGGGQPQH
TRBJ1-2 TRBV6-1 NA ASSERGIGYGYT
TRBJ1-5 TRBV19 NA ASSMDKQGPQH
TRBJ1-4 TRBV5-1 NA ASSKADLATNEKLF
TRBJ2-3 TRBV6-5 NA ASSYSRASDTQY
TRBJ2-7 TRBV7-2 TRBD2 ASSSVGTSGSYEQY
TRBJ1-1 TRBV9 NA ASSVAEGLNTEAF
TRBJ1-1 TRBV19 NA ASSMMDSYTEAF
TRBJ1-2 TRBV5-1 NA ASSLVQEAGYT
TRBJ2-3 TRBV9 TRBD2 ASSVGTSGRAQTDTQY
TRBJ2-7 TRBV5-1 TRBD1 ASSTAAGGTEEQY
TRBJ2-5 TRBV25-1 NA ASSELGGSAETQY
TRBJ2-7 TRBV4-3 NA ASSQETWRSYEQY
TRBJ1-3 TRBV27 TRBD1 ASSFTGQGKGGNTIY
TRBJ2-3 TRBV9 NA ASSHGATPAPTDTQY
TRBJ2-3 TRBV4-3 TRBD2 ASSVAGLTDTQY
TRBJ1-1 TRBV5-1 NA ASSLGQPTEAF
TRBJ2-3 TRBV29-1 NA SVAKGPSRGTDTQY
TRBJ2-1 TRBV2 TRBD2 ASQAGGPYEQF
TRBJ1-1 TRBV29-1 TRBD1 SVEVGTANTEAF
TRBJ1-3 TRBV10-3 NA AISDGQTSSGNTIY
TRBJ1-4 TRBV4-1 NA ASSRFGGVTRGEKLF
TRBJ2-5 TRBV19 NA ASSTHTSSETQY
TRBJ1-1 TRBV5-6 NA ASRHSRRRWTGDTEAF
TRBJ2-7 TRBV10-1 TRBD2 ASSDIGLAGGGCEQY
TRBJ2-7 TRBV10-3 TRBD1 AISEPGTAYEQY
TRBJ1-1 TRBV2 NA ASTYQGMAEAF
TRBJ2-1 TRBV30 NA AANRQSYNEQF
TRBJ2-7 TRBV18 NA ASSPEGWGSYEQY
TRBJ2-7 TRBV9 TRBD2 ASSVAETSAVYEQY
TRBJ2-7 TRBV7-6 NA ASSPDRDEQY
TRBJ1-2 TRBV11-2 TRBD1 ASSPDRALYGYT